The 20 T cell receptor beta chains reported below all come from one sample, sequenced in a study of blood T cell repertoires in COVID-19. Produced via immunoSEQ multiplex PCR; TCRdb's table is partial and in-frame only. The sample shows 300,000 to 400,000 clones, 90% to 95% of them seen only once. The sequenced sample was PBMCs or T cells enriched from blood (not recorded which). These receptors all come from a woman in her 30s who had been exposed to COVID-19.

The chain is built from TRBV10-3 and TRBJ2-1; 9 bases match TRBD1. The CDR3 consists of 15 residues. Germline V gene sequence: CDR1 ENHRY, CDR2 SYGVKD. V was pared by 8 bases and J by 7 bases, with 12 bases of the junction left unmatched. The CDR3 coding sequence is TGTGCCATCCGATTGGGGACAGGGCTGGGGAATGAGCAGTTCTTC. This encodes CAIRLGTGLGNEQFF.

The rearrangement uses TRBV11-2 and TRBJ1-1; perhaps TRBD1 as D (6 bases). The CDR3 sequence is 13 residues long. CDR1 is SGHAT and CDR2 is FQNNGV in the germline V gene. V was pared by 0 bases and J by 7 bases, with 9 bases between. The CDR3 DNA is TGTGCCAGCAGCTTAGATGCCAGGGGTGAAGCTTTCTTT. This sequence encodes CASSLDARGEAFF.

The chain joins TRBV2 to TRBJ1-6; 11 bases agree with TRBD1. V was pared by 4 bases and J by 7 bases, with 0 bases of the junction left unmatched. Germline assignment: CDR1 SNHLY and CDR2 FYNNEI. This CDR3 spans 14 amino acids. The CDR3, as DNA: TGTGCCAGCAGTGGGGACAGGGGGAATTCACCCCTCCACTTT. Amino acids: CASSGDRGNSPLHF. The entire variable domain, with the rest obtained from reference TRBV2 and TRBJ1-6, is as follows: EPEVTQTPSHQVTQMGQEVILRCVPISNHLYFYWYRQILGQKVEFLVSFYNNEISEKSEIFDDQFSVERPDGSNFTLKIRSTKLEDSAMYFCASSGDRGNSPLHFGNGTRLTVT.

The chain couples TRBV11-2 to TRBJ1-1; D is possibly TRBD1 (5 bases). The germline V and J ends were trimmed by 5 bases and 7 bases, with 17 bases remaining between them. The CDR3 has 14 residues. Germline CDR1 and CDR2: SGHAT and FQNNGV. The CDR3 here is CASSPNLQGSEAFF. The DNA for the CDR3 is TGTGCCAGCAGCCCGAACCTCCAGGGAAGTGAAGCTTTCTTT.

The V call is TRBV4-1, the J call TRBJ2-5, with TRBD1 identical over 8 bases. Looked up from germline, CDR1 is MGHRA and CDR2 is YSYEKL. The CDR3 consists of 16 residues. Unmatched junction bases numbered 7, after V lost 3 bases and J lost 1 base. Written as DNA, the CDR3 is TGCGCCAGCAGCCATGATAGGACAGGGAGCCAAGAGACCCAGTACTTC. Its protein is CASSHDRTGSQETQYF.

A single count supports this clone. V gene TRBV12-2 combines with J gene TRBJ2-7; the table's D call of TRBD2 was not tested on the DNA. TRBV12-2 is given as a pseudogene. The CDR3 is made up of 15 amino acids. Written as DNA, the CDR3 is TGTGCAAGTCGCCCTAGGATAGCGGGCACCTACGAGCAGTACTTC. It yields the protein CASRPRIAGTYEQYF.

The chain has TRBV4-2 and TRBJ2-5; 8 positions match TRBD1. CDR1 is LGHNA, CDR2 YNFKEQ, per germline. Germline trimming cut 0 bases from V and 4 bases from J; bases unmatched to any gene: 7. The CDR3 spans 16 residues. The CDR3 bases are TGTGCCAGCAGCCAAGAAGAGGCAGGGGGCATAGAGACCCAGTACTTC. It codes for CASSQEEAGGIETQYF.

The V gene is TRBV3-1 (or the pseudogene TRBV3-2), the J gene TRBJ1-2; TRBD1 agrees at 7 bases. The V gene end was trimmed by 0 bases and the J gene end by 14 bases; junction bases not matched to a gene: 12. Germline V gene lookup returns CDR1 LGHDT and CDR2 YNNKEL (reference sequence). CDR3 length: 14 amino acids. In nucleotides, the CDR3 is TGTGCCAGCAGCCAAGACTCCCTCGGACAGGTAGTAACCTTC. It yields the protein CASSQDSLGQVVTF.

V gene TRBV6-2 or TRBV6-3 combines with J gene TRBJ2-1, with 14 bases identical to TRBD2. This CDR3 comprises 14 residues. The trim removed 4 bases at V and 7 bases at J, leaving 0 bases unmatched. Looked up from germline, CDR1 is MNHEY and CDR2 is SVGEGT. CDR3 sequence reads: CASSWTSGRNEQFF. CDR3 sequence (DNA): TGTGCCAGCAGTTGGACTAGCGGGAGGAATGAGCAGTTCTTC.

CDR3 DNA: TGCGCCAGCAGCCCCAAAAGGGGGTCGACAGATACGCAGTATTTT. Its translation: CASSPKRGSTDTQYF. The chain joins TRBV5-1 to TRBJ2-3; weak D call: TRBD1 (6 bases). V lost 4 bases and J 3 bases, leaving 15 bases between the germline ends. The CDR3 consists of 15 residues. CDR1 and CDR2 from the germline V gene are SGHRS and YFSETQ.

The sample holds one count of this clone. The chain has TRBV5-8 and TRBJ2-7; TRBD2 might be the D (5 bases). Germline CDR1 and CDR2: SGHTS and YDEGEE. Trimming pared 3 bases from V and 2 bases from J, leaving 9 bases between. This CDR3 spans 13 amino acids. The CDR3 coding sequence is TGTGCCAGCAGCTCCGGGGATACCTACGAGCAGTACTTC. As protein: CASSSGDTYEQYF.

The chain joins TRBV19 to TRBJ1-1, with D unresolved. The germline CDR1 and CDR2 sequences are LNHDA and SQIVND (reference sequence). Trimming took off 3 bases at V and 0 bases at J, with 11 bases between the two ends. The CDR3 has 15 amino acids. This CDR3 is CASSIRQTMNTEAFF. The CDR3 DNA reads as TGTGCCAGTAGTATCCGCCAGACTATGAACACTGAAGCTTTCTTT.

The rearrangement links TRBV6-4 to TRBJ2-1; D may be TRBD2 (6 bases). The ends were cut back, 4 bases at V and 5 bases at J, with 12 bases in the middle. This CDR3 is built from 14 residues. The germline gives CDR1 MRHNA, CDR2 SNTAGT. CDR3 in amino acids: CASSARGLNNEQFF. For the CDR3, the DNA is TGTGCCAGCAGTGCCCGGGGACTCAACAATGAGCAGTTCTTC.

V is TRBV19 and J is TRBJ1-6, with D possibly matching TRBD1 (5 bases). Trimming left V 3 bases short and J 7 bases short, with 19 bases between. Germline V gene lookup returns CDR1 LNHDA and CDR2 SQIVND (reference sequence). There are 17 residues in the CDR3. The CDR3, as DNA: TGTGCCAGTAGTATCTTCCTCCGACAGCTCCAGAATTCACCCCTCCACTTT. This translates into CASSIFLRQLQNSPLHF.

V is TRBV5-4 and J is TRBJ2-7, with 10 nucleotides matching TRBD2. V shed 4 bases, J shed 5 bases, and the junction held 15 bases outside the gene matches. Germline values: CDR1 SGHNT, CDR2 YYREEE (reference sequence). This CDR3 has 17 residues. The CDR3 DNA sequence: TGTGCCAGCAGCCAAATGACCAATAGCGGGGGGTCGGACGAGCAGTACTTC. This translates into CASSQMTNSGGSDEQYF.

The genes are TRBV18 and TRBJ1-5; maybe TRBD1 (5 bases). Germline loops: CDR1 KGHSH, CDR2 LQKENI. V dropped 3 bases and J dropped 6 bases, with 12 bases sitting between them. This CDR3 is 14 amino acids long. CDR3 protein: CASSPVGGAQPQHF. The CDR3 bases are TGTGCCAGCTCACCGGTGGGGGGAGCTCAGCCCCAGCATTTT.

The rearrangement joins TRBV7-6 to TRBJ2-5, with 9 bases identical to TRBD2. This CDR3 spans 14 amino acids. The J segment lost 2 bases and the V segment lost 8 bases, leaving 6 bases of the junction unmatched. CDR1 is SGHVS, CDR2 FNYEAQ, per germline. In nucleotides, the CDR3 is TGTGCCAGCGCGGAGGCGGGGGGGCAAGAGACCCAGTACTTC. This codes for CASAEAGGQETQYF.

The chain joins TRBV4-1 to TRBJ1-4; D is ambiguous. The CDR3 extends over 15 amino acids. Germline V gene sequence: CDR1 MGHRA, CDR2 YSYEKL. Trimming cost V 1 base and J 0 bases, with 6 bases left between them. CDR3 nucleotides: TGCGCCAGCAGCCAAGTATCCCCAACTAATGAAAAACTGTTTTTT. This translates into CASSQVSPTNEKLFF.

The V and J genes are TRBV7-9 and TRBJ2-5, with 8 positions matching TRBD2. This CDR3 is built from 17 residues. The trim removed 1 base at V and 7 bases at J, leaving 14 bases unmatched. Germline V gene sequence: CDR1 SEHNR, CDR2 FQNEAQ (reference sequence). CDR3 nucleotides: TGTGCCAGCAGCTTAGGAAGAATAGCGGGGTTCGTTGGGACCCAGTACTTC. Protein product: CASSLGRIAGFVGTQYF.

V usage is TRBV10-3 and J usage is TRBJ1-1; tentatively, D is TRBD1 (5 bases). The CDR3 sequence is 13 residues long. Trimming cost V 3 bases and J 3 bases, with 8 bases left between them. Germline V gene lookup returns CDR1 ENHRY and CDR2 SYGVKD. The CDR3 region is CAISDRVDTEAFF. The CDR3 DNA follows: TGTGCCATCAGTGACAGGGTCGACACTGAAGCTTTCTTT.